Sequencing of this T cell receptor (beta chain) was carried out in a study of early T cells in non-severe SARS-CoV-2 infection. Study at large: Sequencing of bulk RNA from unsorted whole blood was done, without chain pairing.

On this clonotype: Antigen specificity is unknown. Sequence at one end of the junction differs from germline and may be a read error.

Study observations and caveats: VDJdb matching favored anti-spike CD8 responses, missing private and CD4 specificities.

The TCR library protocol was used to attach unique molecular identifiers. These identifiers were attached to individual cDNA molecules. From the 5' RACE reads, TCRdb called clonotypes with MiXCR, one entry per CDR3 protein. The sample has 85,000 to 100,000 distinct CDR3 sequences; around 10% are singletons. Germline CDR1 and CDR2: GTSNPN and SVGIG (reference sequence). CDR3 length: 13 residues. Material: whole blood. The V call is TRBV30, the J call TRBJ2-7; D may correspond to TRBD1 or TRBD2 (5 bases each). This clonotype originated in an adult who was a healthcare worker with PCR-confirmed SARS-CoV-2 infection or an uninfected control (not recorded which). CDR3 region: CAWSLGLIEGSNF. The CDR3 nucleotides are TGTGCCTGGAGCCTAGGCCTCATCGAGGGGTCAAACTTC.